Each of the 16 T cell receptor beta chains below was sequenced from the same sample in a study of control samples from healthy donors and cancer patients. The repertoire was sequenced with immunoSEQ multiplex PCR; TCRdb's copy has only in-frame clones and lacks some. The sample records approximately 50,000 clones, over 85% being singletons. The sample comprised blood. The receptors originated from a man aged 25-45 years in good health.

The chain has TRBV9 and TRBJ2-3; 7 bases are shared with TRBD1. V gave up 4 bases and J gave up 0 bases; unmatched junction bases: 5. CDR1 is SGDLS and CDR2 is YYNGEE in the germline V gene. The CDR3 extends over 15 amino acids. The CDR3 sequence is CASSTGQISTDTQYF. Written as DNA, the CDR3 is TGTGCCAGCAGCACGGGACAGATTAGCACAGATACGCAGTATTTT.

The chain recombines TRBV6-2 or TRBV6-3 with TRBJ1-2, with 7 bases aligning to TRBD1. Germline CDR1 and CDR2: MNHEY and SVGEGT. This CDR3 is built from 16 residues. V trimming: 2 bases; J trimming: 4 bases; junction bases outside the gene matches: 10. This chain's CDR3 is CASSYRRTGIVYGYTF. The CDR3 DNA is TGTGCCAGCAGTTACCGAAGGACAGGAATTGTCTATGGCTACACCTTC.

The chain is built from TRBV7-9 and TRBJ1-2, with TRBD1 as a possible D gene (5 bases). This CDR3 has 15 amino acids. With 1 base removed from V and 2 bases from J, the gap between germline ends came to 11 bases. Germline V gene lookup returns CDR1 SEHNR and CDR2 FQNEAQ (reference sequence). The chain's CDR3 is CASSLGETENYGYTF. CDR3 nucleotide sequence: TGTGCCAGCAGCTTAGGGGAGACAGAAAACTATGGCTACACCTTC.

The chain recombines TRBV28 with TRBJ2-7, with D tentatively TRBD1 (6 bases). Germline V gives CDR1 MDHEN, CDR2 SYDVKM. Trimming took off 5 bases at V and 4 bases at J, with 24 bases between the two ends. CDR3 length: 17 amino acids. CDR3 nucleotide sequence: TGTGCCAGCAGTAACTCCTTTCGGACTCAGGGGATATACGAGCAGTACTTC. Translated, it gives CASSNSFRTQGIYEQYF.

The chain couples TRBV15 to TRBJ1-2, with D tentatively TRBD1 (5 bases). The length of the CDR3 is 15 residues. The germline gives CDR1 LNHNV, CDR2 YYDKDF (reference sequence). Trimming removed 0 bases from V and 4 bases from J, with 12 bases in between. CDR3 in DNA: TGTGCCACCAGCAGAGATCCGAGGGGAATCTATGGCTACACCTTC. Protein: CATSRDPRGIYGYTF.

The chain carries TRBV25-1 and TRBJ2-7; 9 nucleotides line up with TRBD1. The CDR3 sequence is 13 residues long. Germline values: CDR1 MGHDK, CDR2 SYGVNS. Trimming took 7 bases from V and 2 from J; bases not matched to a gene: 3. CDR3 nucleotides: TGTGCCAGCATGAGACAGGGGGCCTACGAGCAGTACTTC. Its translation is CASMRQGAYEQYF.

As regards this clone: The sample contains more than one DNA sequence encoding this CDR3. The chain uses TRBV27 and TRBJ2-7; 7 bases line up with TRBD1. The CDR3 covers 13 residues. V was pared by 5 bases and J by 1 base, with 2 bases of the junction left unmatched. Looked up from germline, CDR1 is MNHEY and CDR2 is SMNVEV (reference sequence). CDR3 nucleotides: TGTGCCAGCAGTCCGGGACAGTCCTACGAGCAGTACTTC. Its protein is CASSPGQSYEQYF.

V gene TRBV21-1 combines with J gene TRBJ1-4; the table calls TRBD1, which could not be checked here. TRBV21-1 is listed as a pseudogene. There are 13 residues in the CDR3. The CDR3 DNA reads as TGTGCCCCGTGGAACAGAAAGTATGAAAAACTGTTTTTT. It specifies CAPWNRKYEKLFF.

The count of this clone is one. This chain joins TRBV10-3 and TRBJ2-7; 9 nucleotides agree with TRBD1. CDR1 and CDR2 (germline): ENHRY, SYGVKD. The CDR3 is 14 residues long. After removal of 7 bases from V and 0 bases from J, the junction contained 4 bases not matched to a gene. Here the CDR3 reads CAIKGQGNSYEQYF. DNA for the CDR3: TGTGCCATCAAAGGACAGGGGAACTCCTACGAGCAGTACTTC.

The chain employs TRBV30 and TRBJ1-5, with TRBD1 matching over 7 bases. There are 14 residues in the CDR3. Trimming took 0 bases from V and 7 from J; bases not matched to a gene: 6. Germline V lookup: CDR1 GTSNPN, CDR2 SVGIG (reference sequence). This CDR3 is CAWSVRDRVQPQHF. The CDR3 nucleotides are TGTGCCTGGAGTGTCCGTGACAGGGTCCAGCCCCAGCATTTT.

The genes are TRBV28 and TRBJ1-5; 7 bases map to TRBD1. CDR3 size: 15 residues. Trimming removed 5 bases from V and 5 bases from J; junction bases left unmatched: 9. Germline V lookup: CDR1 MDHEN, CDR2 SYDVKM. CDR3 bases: TGTGCCAGCAGTCGACAGGGAGGAGGTGATCAGCCCCAGCATTTT. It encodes CASSRQGGGDQPQHF.

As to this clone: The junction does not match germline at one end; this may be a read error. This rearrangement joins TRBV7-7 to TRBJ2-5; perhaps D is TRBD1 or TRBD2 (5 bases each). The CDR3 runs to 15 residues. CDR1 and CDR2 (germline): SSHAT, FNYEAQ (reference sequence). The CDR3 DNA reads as TGTGCTAGCAGCTTAGGGGCTCAGGGTGGAGGGACCCAGTACTTC. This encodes CASSLGAQGGGTQYF.

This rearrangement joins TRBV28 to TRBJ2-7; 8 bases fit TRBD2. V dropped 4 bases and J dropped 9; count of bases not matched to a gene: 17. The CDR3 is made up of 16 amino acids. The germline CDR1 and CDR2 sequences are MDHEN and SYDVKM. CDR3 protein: CASSSPRRGGGLLQYF. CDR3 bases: TGTGCCAGCAGTTCACCCCGCCGGGGGGGCGGCCTGTTGCAGTACTTC.

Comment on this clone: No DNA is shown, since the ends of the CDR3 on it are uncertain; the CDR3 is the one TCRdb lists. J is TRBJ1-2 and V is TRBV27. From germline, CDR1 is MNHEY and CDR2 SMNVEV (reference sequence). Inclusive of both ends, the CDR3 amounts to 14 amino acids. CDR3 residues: CASSPGTFGAGYTF.

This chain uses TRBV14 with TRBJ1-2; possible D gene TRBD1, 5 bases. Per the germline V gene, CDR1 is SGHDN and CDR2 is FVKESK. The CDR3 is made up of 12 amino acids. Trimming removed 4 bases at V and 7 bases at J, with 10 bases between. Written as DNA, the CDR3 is TGTGCCAGCAGCCTTCAGGGATTTGGCTACACCTTC. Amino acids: CASSLQGFGYTF.

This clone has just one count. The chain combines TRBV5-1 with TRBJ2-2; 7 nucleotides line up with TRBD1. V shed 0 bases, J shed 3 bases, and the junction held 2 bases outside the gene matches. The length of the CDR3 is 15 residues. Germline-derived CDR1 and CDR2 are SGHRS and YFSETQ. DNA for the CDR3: TGCGCCAGCAGCTTGGGAGGGGGCGACACCGGGGAGCTGTTTTTT. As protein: CASSLGGGDTGELFF.